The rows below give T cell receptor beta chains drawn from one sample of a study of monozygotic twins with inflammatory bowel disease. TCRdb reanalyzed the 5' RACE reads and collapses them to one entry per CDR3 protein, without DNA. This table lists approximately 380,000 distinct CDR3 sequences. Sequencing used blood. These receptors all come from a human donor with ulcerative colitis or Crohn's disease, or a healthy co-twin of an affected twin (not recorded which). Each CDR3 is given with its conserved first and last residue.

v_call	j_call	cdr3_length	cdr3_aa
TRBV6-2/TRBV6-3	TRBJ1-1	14	CASSLQAPRTEAFF
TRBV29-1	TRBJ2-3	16	CSVDYPGIDPLGTQYF
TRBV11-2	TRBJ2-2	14	CASSLHLNTGELFF
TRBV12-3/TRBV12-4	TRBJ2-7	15	CASSLYSLSSYEQYF
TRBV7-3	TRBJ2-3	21	CASSLKRPDTSGGKSRDTQYF
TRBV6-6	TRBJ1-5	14	CASGTGGLGQPQHF
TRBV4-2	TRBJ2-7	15	CASSQGGRGFYEQYF
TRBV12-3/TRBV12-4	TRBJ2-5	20	CASSPTGAGQGFPYQETQYF
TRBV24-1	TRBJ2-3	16	CATSDFKTGVADTQYF
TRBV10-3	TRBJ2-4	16	CAISEGLGRAKNIQYF
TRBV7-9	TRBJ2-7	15	CASSRRRTGDHEQYF
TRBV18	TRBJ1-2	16	CASSRREALNPYGYTF
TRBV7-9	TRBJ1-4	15	CASSLEHPYNEKLFF
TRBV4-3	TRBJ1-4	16	CASSPPGYRVGEKLFF
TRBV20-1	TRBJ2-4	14	CSASTGTAKNIQYF
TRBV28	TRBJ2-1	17	CASPNRPGKSSYNEQFF
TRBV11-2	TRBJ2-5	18	CASSLVGASGGEQETQYF
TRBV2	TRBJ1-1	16	CASTYPRDSLNTEAFF
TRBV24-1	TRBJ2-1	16	CATSDSYMRAYNEQFF
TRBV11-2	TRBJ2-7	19	CASSLVGVPGPSPRYEQYF
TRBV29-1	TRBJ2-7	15	CSVAAGQGASYEQYF
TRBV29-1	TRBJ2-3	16	CSVEGGSTILTDTQYF
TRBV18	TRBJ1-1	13	CASSQPGQTEAFF
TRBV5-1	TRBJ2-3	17	CASSPTAGDASTDTQYF
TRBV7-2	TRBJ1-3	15	CASSSARQFGNTIYF
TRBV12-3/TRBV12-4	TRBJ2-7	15	CASSPTGRHSYEQYF
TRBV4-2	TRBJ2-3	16	CASSQDQAGGQDTQYF
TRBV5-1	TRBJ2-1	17	CASSLFPSEGGSNEQFF
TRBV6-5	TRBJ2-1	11	CATTSGSEQFF
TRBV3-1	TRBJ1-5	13	CASSQQVNQPQHF
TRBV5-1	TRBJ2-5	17	CASSLNAYLTPWETQYF